Reported below is one T cell receptor beta chain. This specimen comes from a study of blood T cell repertoires in COVID-19. Study-wide context: The cDNA or gDNA used as material had been derived from T cells, B-cell-depleted T cells, or PBMCs.

CDR1 and CDR2 (germline): SGDLS, YYNGEE. The CDR3 length is 22 residues. The J segment lost 8 bases and the V segment lost 3 bases, leaving 27 bases of the junction unmatched. Here immunoSEQ multiplex PCR was the method, and the copy in TCRdb shows in-frame clones only, minus some. The sample carries 250,000 or so clones, more than 80% recorded once. The participants were between about 18 and 90 years old and came from 24 US areas. V gene TRBV9 combines with J gene TRBJ2-3; 13 nucleotides match TRBD2. Sequenced: PBMCs or T cells enriched from blood (not recorded which). The clonotype was recovered from a woman in her 30s with acute COVID-19. The CDR3 DNA reads as TGTGCCAGCAGCGCGCGGGACAGGGGGTCGACTAGCGGGAGGCCCTCCCTCGGTACGCAGTATTTT. As protein: CASSARDRGSTSGRPSLGTQYF.